What follows are 26 T cell receptor beta chains derived from one specimen sequenced in a study of blood T cells in healthy people across ages. The second PCR ran about 6 to 11 cycles with a sample-barcoded 5' primer and J-beta primers. TCRdb processed the 5' RACE reads anew with MiXCR; each CDR3 protein has one entry. The sample contains roughly 680,000 distinct CDR3 sequences, approximately 50% of which appear only once. The sequencing input was blood. The receptors stem from a woman aged 55-69 years in good health.

The gene calls are TRBV20-1 and TRBJ1-4, with 7 bases aligning to TRBD1. The CDR3 length is 15 residues. Trimming took 6 bases from V and 4 from J; bases not matched to a gene: 11. The V gene's germline CDR1 is DFQATT and CDR2 SNEGSKA (reference sequence). DNA for the CDR3: TGCAGTGCCCCAAGTGCCGGGACAGATAATGAAAAACTGTTTTTT. This codes for CSAPSAGTDNEKLFF.

V and J are TRBV5-1 and TRBJ1-1; D unclear. CDR1 is SGHRS, CDR2 YFSETQ, per germline. The CDR3 length is 14 residues. The germline V and J ends were trimmed by 4 bases and 2 bases, with 12 bases remaining between them. In DNA form, the CDR3 reads TGCGCCAGCAGCAATCACCCGAAAAACACTGAAGCTTTCTTT. Its protein product is CASSNHPKNTEAFF.

This clonotype was counted only a few times. This chain joins TRBV20-1 and TRBJ1-5, with unresolved D. The CDR3 extends over 12 amino acids. Germline V CDR1 and CDR2: DFQATT, SNEGSKA (reference sequence). V lost 3 bases, J lost 5 bases, and 8 bases lay in between. The CDR3 nucleotides are TGCAGTGCTAGGTCGTATTATCAGCCCCAGCATTTT. The encoded protein is CSARSYYQPQHF.

This clonotype was detected only a few times. The J gene is TRBJ2-3, the V gene TRBV20-1; D not certain. The CDR3 is made up of 12 amino acids. Looked up from germline, CDR1 is DFQATT and CDR2 is SNEGSKA (reference sequence). Trimming cost V 6 bases and J 0 bases, with 7 bases left between them. CDR3 loop: CSAAGSTDTQYF. CDR3 DNA: TGCAGTGCCGCAGGAAGCACAGATACGCAGTATTTT.

The chain recombines TRBV11-2 with TRBJ2-2; TRBD2 matches 16 bases. The CDR3 has 18 amino acids. The germline gives CDR1 SGHAT, CDR2 FQNNGV. Trimming removed 5 bases from V and 6 bases from J; junction bases left unmatched: 9. The CDR3 spells CASSDPGLAGGPPGELFF. Written as DNA, the CDR3 is TGTGCCAGCAGCGATCCGGGACTAGCGGGAGGGCCGCCCGGGGAGCTGTTTTTT. Together with reference TRBV11-2 and TRBJ2-2, the CDR3 gives the full variable domain: EAGVAQSPRYKIIEKRQSVAFWCNPISGHATLYWYQQILGQGPKLLIQFQNNGVVDDSQLPKDRFSAERLKGVDSTLKIQPAKLEDSAVYLCASSDPGLAGGPPGELFFGEGSRLTVL.

CDR3: CASSYNRGQDTQYF. The CDR3 nucleotides are TGTGCCAGCAGCTACAACAGGGGGCAGGATACGCAGTATTTT. The chain employs TRBV7-9 and TRBJ2-3, with TRBD1 matching 9 bases. The V gene end was trimmed by 4 bases and the J gene end by 6 bases; junction bases not matched to a gene: 5. The CDR3 extends over 14 amino acids. CDR1 and CDR2 from the germline V gene are SEHNR and FQNEAQ (reference sequence).

This clonotype was seen a single time. The CDR3 sequence is CASSPRQGVSTDTQYF. CDR3 nucleotide sequence: TGTGCCAGCAGCCCTCGACAGGGCGTGAGCACAGATACGCAGTATTTT. The chain recombines TRBV7-2 with TRBJ2-3; 7 bases are a match to TRBD1. After removal of 5 bases from V and 0 bases from J, the junction contained 8 bases not matched to a gene. CDR1 is SGHTA, CDR2 FQGNSA, per germline. The CDR3 length is 16 residues.

The J gene is TRBJ2-3, the V gene TRBV6-6; 8 nucleotides agree with TRBD2. The ends lost 5 bases at V and 6 bases at J; junction bases unmatched: 13. Germline CDR1 MNHNY, CDR2 SVGAGI (reference sequence). The CDR3 runs 16 residues. CDR3 region: CASSPQGLGNSDTQYF. CDR3 nucleotides: TGTGCCAGCAGTCCCCAGGGACTAGGTAACAGCGATACGCAGTATTTT.

Here the CDR3 reads CASSFAGRGETQYF. CDR3 coding DNA: TGTGCCAGCAGCTTTGCAGGGAGGGGAGAGACCCAGTACTTC. The chain is built from TRBV11-2 and TRBJ2-5; 7 bases are shared with TRBD2. Losses at the gene ends were 3 bases for V and 4 bases for J; bases not matched to a gene: 5. Germline V gene data show CDR1 as SGHAT and CDR2 as FQNNGV. This CDR3 has 14 residues.

The chain combines TRBV5-1 with TRBJ2-7; 12 bases are a match to TRBD2. Trimming removed 4 bases from V and 4 bases from J; junction bases left unmatched: 9. Germline CDR1 and CDR2: SGHRS and YFSETQ. The CDR3 is made up of 16 amino acids. The CDR3 protein is CASSPLAGTSGYEQYF. Written as DNA, the CDR3 is TGCGCCAGCAGCCCTCTGGCCGGGACTAGCGGGTACGAGCAGTACTTC.

This rearrangement joins TRBV24-1 to TRBJ1-2; 9 nucleotides line up with TRBD1. V trimming: 3 bases; J trimming: 8 bases; junction bases outside the gene matches: 9. The CDR3 sequence is 15 residues long. Germline V lookup: CDR1 KGHDR, CDR2 SFDVKD. DNA of the CDR3: TGTGCCACCAGTGATCGGGACAGGGAGGATGGAGGCTACACCTTC. It specifies CATSDRDREDGGYTF.

This clonotype was seen more than once but under ten times. The CDR3 DNA reads as TGCGCCAGCAGCCAAGGGGACGGTAACACCGGGGAGCTGTTTTTT. This gives the protein CASSQGDGNTGELFF. V usage is TRBV4-3 and J usage is TRBJ2-2; D tentatively reads TRBD1 or TRBD2 (5 bases each). V was cut by 1 base and J by 2 bases, with 8 bases left in between. The CDR3 spans 15 residues. Germline lookup yields CDR1 LGHNA and CDR2 YSLEER.

V usage is TRBV12-3 or TRBV12-4 and J usage is TRBJ2-7; possible D gene TRBD1, 6 bases. Trimming left V 6 bases short and J 2 bases short, with 14 bases between. The CDR3 totals 14 residues. The CDR3 bases are TGTGCCAGCAGCCCCGGCAGGGGAGCCTACGAGCAGTACTTC. Translation gives CASSPGRGAYEQYF.

This clonotype has just a few counts. V gene TRBV20-1 combines with J gene TRBJ2-5; possible D gene TRBD2, 5 bases. Germline V CDR1 and CDR2: DFQATT, SNEGSKA (reference sequence). The V end was cut by 0 bases, the J end by 5 bases, with 16 bases between. CDR3 size: 15 residues. DNA of the CDR3: TGCAGTGCTAGAGATTTGCGAGGGCCGAGTGAGACCCAGTACTTC. It encodes CSARDLRGPSETQYF.

The chain has TRBV4-1 and TRBJ2-1, with D perhaps matching TRBD2 (5 bases). The germline V gene encodes CDR1 MGHRA and CDR2 YSYEKL. The V gene lost 0 bases and the J gene lost 6 bases, with 15 bases spanning the gap. The CDR3 sequence is 16 residues long. The CDR3, as DNA: TGCGCCAGCAGCCAAGATAGGGCGGGCGCCCCCAATGAGCAGTTCTTC. Residues: CASSQDRAGAPNEQFF.

The chain is built from TRBV10-3 and TRBJ2-6; D is unresolved. This CDR3 is built from 15 residues. Germline CDR1 ENHRY, CDR2 SYGVKD. Trimming took off 0 bases at V and 2 bases at J, with 5 bases between the two ends. The DNA for the CDR3 is TGTGCCATCAGTGAGTCAGGGCCTGGGGCCAACGTCCTGACTTTC. Its protein product is CAISESGPGANVLTF.

The V call is TRBV20-1, the J call TRBJ2-3; D tentatively reads TRBD1 or TRBD2 (5 bases each). Trimming took off 2 bases at V and 1 base at J, with 16 bases between the two ends. This CDR3 is 16 amino acids long. Germline lookup yields CDR1 DFQATT and CDR2 SNEGSKA (reference sequence). The CDR3 region has the DNA TGCAGTGCTAGATTGGGATCGGGACCAGGCACAGATACGCAGTATTTT. It translates to CSARLGSGPGTDTQYF.

This clonotype was seen repeatedly, ten times or more. This may arise from a read error, as a much more abundant clone is one base away. This chain's CDR3 is CASSSRDPGYNEQYF. The CDR3 nucleotides are TGCGCCAGCAGCTCCCGGGACCCGGGTTACAATGAGCAGTACTTC. This rearrangement joins TRBV5-1 to TRBJ2-1; D possibly matches TRBD1 or TRBD2 (5 bases each). The J call may be mistaken, given a closer DNA end match to TRBJ2-7. The CDR3 has 15 amino acids. CDR1 and CDR2 (germline): SGHRS, YFSETQ.

This sequence joins TRBV4-2 and TRBJ2-1; D is uncertain. V lost 0 bases and J lost 10, with 10 bases in between. CDR3 length: 13 amino acids. Germline CDR1 LGHNA, CDR2 YNFKEQ. The CDR3 bases are TGTGCCAGCAGCCAAGATTTCGGCGCGGAGCAGTTCTTC. Residues: CASSQDFGAEQFF.

Concerning this clonotype: With a much larger clone just one base away, this may be a read error. The CDR3 nucleotides read TGTGCCATCAGGATTACAGATACGCAGTATTTT. Protein sequence: CAIRITDTQYF. V is TRBV10-3 and J is TRBJ2-3; the D is unclear. CDR1 is ENHRY and CDR2 is SYGVKD in the germline V gene. The CDR3 runs 11 residues. V was pared by 6 bases and J by 3 bases, with 4 bases between.

The chain links TRBV20-1 to TRBJ2-1; TRBD2 agrees at 10 bases. The CDR3 runs 18 residues. V dropped 1 base and J dropped 0; count of bases not matched to a gene: 9. CDR1 is DFQATT and CDR2 is SNEGSKA in the germline V gene (reference sequence). The CDR3 is CSARAGSGRHLSYNEQFF. The DNA for the CDR3 is TGCAGTGCTAGAGCGGGTAGCGGGAGGCACCTCTCCTACAATGAGCAGTTCTTC.

In the case of this clonotype: At one end the junction does not follow the germline gene, possibly because of a read error. The CDR3 sequence: CAGSSSLQRETQYF. The CDR3 DNA is TGTGCCGGCAGCTCCTCTTTACAAAGAGAGACCCAGTACTTC. The chain has TRBV11-3 and TRBJ2-5; D gene uncertain. CDR1 and CDR2 (germline): SGHNT, YENEEA. The CDR3 sequence is 14 residues long.

The gene calls are TRBV29-1 and TRBJ2-1, with 11 bases fitting TRBD2. This CDR3 is built from 15 residues. CDR1 is SQVTM and CDR2 is ANQGSEA in the germline V gene. V lost 5 bases to trimming and J lost 4 bases; unmatched junction nucleotides: 7. The CDR3 DNA sequence: TGCAGCGTTAGACTAGCGGGAAAAGATTACAATGAGCAGTTCTTC. Translating it yields CSVRLAGKDYNEQFF.

This clonotype was seen a few times. V is TRBV4-3 and J is TRBJ1-2; D possibly corresponds to TRBD1 (5 bases). Trimming removed 2 bases at V and 5 bases at J, with 9 bases between. The CDR3 contains 13 residues. CDR1 is LGHNA and CDR2 is YSLEER in the germline V gene. CDR3 sequence: CASSQQGGYGYTF. CDR3 coding DNA: TGCGCCAGCAGCCAACAGGGAGGGTATGGCTACACCTTC.

This clonotype was counted only a few times. This chain connects TRBV20-1 to TRBJ2-5, with 7 bases lining up with TRBD2. Germline loops: CDR1 DFQATT, CDR2 SNEGSKA (reference sequence). Trimming removed 3 bases from V and 5 bases from J; junction bases left unmatched: 12. CDR3 size: 15 residues. CDR3 coding DNA: TGCAGTGCTAGCCCCCCCAGCGGGAAACGCGAGACCCAGTACTTC. It translates to CSASPPSGKRETQYF.

The chain combines TRBV4-3 with TRBJ1-1; D ambiguous. The germline gives CDR1 LGHNA, CDR2 YSLEER. This CDR3 is 14 amino acids long. Trimming stripped 0 bases from V and 0 bases from J, with 5 bases between. CDR3 protein: CASSQELMNTEAFF. CDR3 DNA sequence: TGCGCCAGCAGCCAAGAACTTATGAACACTGAAGCTTTCTTT.